This T cell receptor beta chain stems from a study of cytomegalovirus exposure and HLA in healthy donors. Vbeta (60) and Jbeta (13) primers were used in the PCR. Repertoires were generated with immunoSEQ multiplex PCR, while TCRdb's copy carries only in-frame clones and drops some. The top ten clones hold about 3% of a sample with 200,000 to 250,000 clones, 80% to 85% of them seen once. The trim removed 3 bases at V and 0 bases at J, leaving 2 bases unmatched. CDR3 size: 15 residues. CDR1 GTSNPN and CDR2 SVGIG come from the germline V gene (reference sequence). This chain joins TRBV30 and TRBJ2-7, with TRBD2 identical over 13 bases. The sequence was obtained from a woman in her 40s in good health and CMV-seronegative. Sequences were obtained from PBMCs. The CDR3 DNA sequence: TGTGCCTGGAGCAGGACTAGCGGGAGCTCCTACGAGCAGTACTTC. Translated: CAWSRTSGSSYEQYF.